The entry below describes one T cell receptor beta chain. CDR1 SGHTA and CDR2 FQGTGA come from the germline V gene. CDR3 length: 13 amino acids. After removal of 0 bases from V and 6 bases from J, the junction contained 2 bases not matched to a gene. This sample is drawn from a study of blood T cell repertoires in COVID-19. Method: immunoSEQ multiplex PCR; TCRdb's copy keeps in-frame clones and lacks some. This sample yields under 200,000 clones, of which around 83% are seen a single time; more than 1.5% belongs to the top ten. The chain links TRBV7-3 to TRBJ2-7; TRBD1 matches 7 bases. The sequenced material came from peripheral blood. The TCR was taken from a human donor in a cohort sampled during active COVID-19. The CDR3 DNA reads as TGTGCCAGCAGCTTAACCAGGGGGTTCGAGCAGTACTTC. Its translation is CASSLTRGFEQYF.